One sample yielded the 6 T cell receptor beta chains listed below, sequenced in a study of shared clonotypes between healthy human individuals (dated by TCRdb to 2018 to 2021). Library generation was performed with the immunoSEQ multiplex PCR assay. The table was pulled from immuneACCESS by TCRdb, which kept in-frame rearrangements only. Such tables lose some clones; where checked, under half of the loss comes from unresolved V genes, and the rest has no known cause. Recorded for this sample are about 2 million clones; 95% of them occurred a single time. The top ten hold 0.1% to 0.15% of the sample. The sample comprised naive CD4+ T cells sorted from blood. Reading the label with the study, this specimen's cell subset or site is: CD45RA+ positively selected. The receptors here all came from a man aged 18-30 years in good health.

V is TRBV5-6 and J is TRBJ2-2; D perhaps matches TRBD1 (5 bases). Germline-derived CDR1 and CDR2 are SGHDT and YYEEEE. Trimming took 1 base from V and 4 from J, leaving 11 bases between them. This CDR3 has 15 amino acids. CDR3 nucleotide sequence: TGTGCCAGCAGCTTGTTTTCTGGGGCCACCGGGGAGCTGTTTTTT. Its translation is CASSLFSGATGELFF.

The chain couples TRBV25-1 to TRBJ2-3; a weak D match, TRBD2 (6 bases). Germline V CDR1 and CDR2: MGHDK, SYGVNS. The V end lost 6 bases, the J end lost 8 bases, and 15 bases lay between the germline ends. The CDR3 is 13 residues long. CDR3 loop: CASSPDGGFTQYF. In nucleotides, the CDR3 is TGTGCCAGCAGCCCCGATGGGGGGTTTACGCAGTATTTT.

The V call is TRBV28, the J call TRBJ1-4, with a tentative D call TRBD1 (5 bases). The germline gives CDR1 MDHEN, CDR2 SYDVKM. CDR3 size: 15 residues. Trimming took off 1 base at V and 5 bases at J, with 11 bases between the two ends. CDR3 nucleotide sequence: TGTGCCAGCAGTTTATCAGGGTACCCAAATGAAAAACTGTTTTTT. The encoded protein is CASSLSGYPNEKLFF.

The gene calls are TRBV18 and TRBJ2-1; D unresolved. Germline CDR1 and CDR2: KGHSH and LQKENI. Trimming removed 6 bases from V and 3 bases from J, with 15 bases in between. CDR3 length: 15 amino acids. Here the CDR3 reads CASSSRIAFYNEQFF. CDR3 in DNA: TGTGCCAGCTCTTCCCGGATAGCCTTCTACAATGAGCAGTTCTTC.

CDR3: CASSLSWGKNTGELFF. The CDR3 DNA is TGCGCCAGCAGTCTTAGTTGGGGAAAGAACACCGGGGAGCTGTTTTTT. The chain links TRBV5-1 to TRBJ2-2; D is undetermined. Germline CDR1 and CDR2: SGHRS and YFSETQ. The length of the CDR3 is 16 residues. Deletions cut 5 bases from V and 1 base from J, with 15 bases between.

V usage is TRBV6-1 and J usage is TRBJ2-7; tentative D call: TRBD2 (6 bases). CDR1 and CDR2 (germline): MNHNS, SASEGT. V gave up 1 base and J gave up 2 bases, with 12 bases separating them. This CDR3 comprises 15 residues. The CDR3 protein is CASSEVVPGAYEQYF. The CDR3 DNA is TGTGCCAGCAGTGAAGTGGTTCCGGGGGCCTACGAGCAGTACTTC.